The clone carrying this TCR beta chain appeared a single time. Its antigen remains unknown. This specimen comes from a study of cytomegalovirus exposure and HLA in healthy donors. This CDR3 contains 16 residues. Amplification used 60 Vbeta primers and 13 Jbeta primers. The assay was immunoSEQ multiplex PCR, and TCRdb's table has in-frame clones only and misses some. The sample lists approximately 190,000 clones; 82% were seen once. Findings and caveats of the study: It was reported that TCR beta sequences correctly inferred the HLA-A and HLA-B alleles for most subjects. Analyzed later, association rates of TCRs varied across HLA loci, with DRB1 most and HLA-C fewest.

The V and J genes are TRBV21-1 and TRBJ1-5; TRBD1 is taken as the D call from the table, unchecked against the DNA. TRBV21-1 is a recognized pseudogene. The TCR sequence derives from a woman aged 18-29 years in good health and CMV-seronegative. Specimen: PBMCs. This chain's CDR3 is CASSITDRGSNQPQHF. The CDR3 DNA sequence: TGTGCCAGCAGCATAACGGACAGGGGAAGCAATCAGCCCCAGCATTTT.